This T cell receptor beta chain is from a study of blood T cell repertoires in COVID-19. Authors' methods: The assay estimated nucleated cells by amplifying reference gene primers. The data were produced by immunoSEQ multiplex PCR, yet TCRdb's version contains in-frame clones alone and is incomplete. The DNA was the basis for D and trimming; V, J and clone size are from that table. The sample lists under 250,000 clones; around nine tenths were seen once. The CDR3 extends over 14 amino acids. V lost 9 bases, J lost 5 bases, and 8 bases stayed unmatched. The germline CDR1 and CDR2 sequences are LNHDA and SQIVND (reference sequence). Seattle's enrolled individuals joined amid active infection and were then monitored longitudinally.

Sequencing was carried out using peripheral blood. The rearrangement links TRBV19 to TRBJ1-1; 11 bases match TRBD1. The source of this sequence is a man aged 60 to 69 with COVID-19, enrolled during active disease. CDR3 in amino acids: CASGTGGGYTEAFF. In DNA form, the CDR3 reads TGTGCCAGCGGGACAGGGGGTGGATATACTGAAGCTTTCTTT.